The clone carrying this T cell receptor (beta chain) was seen a handful of times. The data originate from a study of T-cell reconstitution after alpha-beta-depleted transplantation in children. Using unique molecular identifiers, the investigators prepared the TCRbeta library. TCRdb itself ran the PCR reads through MiXCR, one entry per CDR3 protein. This repertoire shows hundreds of thousands of distinct CDR3 sequences, more than 9% found once; its top ten account for 10%. The receptor was isolated from a human donor who donated a stem cell graft to a child with SCID. Material: PBMCs from the stem cell graft donor, obtained from the stem cell graft.

The CDR3: CASTPDRESEAFF. CDR3 nucleotides: TGTGCCAGCACCCCGGACAGGGAGAGTGAAGCTTTCTTT. V usage is TRBV12-3 or TRBV12-4 and J usage is TRBJ1-1, with TRBD1 identical over 8 bases. V trimming: 7 bases; J trimming: 7 bases; junction bases outside the gene matches: 8. The CDR3 runs to 13 residues.